This TCR beta chain was identified during a study of PD-L1 blockade in urothelial cancer. Across the whole study: The patients' atezolizumab therapy, 1,200 mg intravenously every 3 weeks, started in 2014. Males with bladder-origin urothelial cancer constituted about 90% of the roughly 30 patients. The analyses of blood took place 3 weeks (second dose) and 6 weeks after treatment start.

Profiled with immunoSEQ multiplex PCR; TCRdb holds only in-frame clones, not every one. This table has about 39,000 clones, 75% to 90% appearing once. V dropped 5 bases and J dropped 4 bases, with 8 bases sitting between them. There are 13 residues in the CDR3. Looked up from germline, CDR1 is SNHLY and CDR2 is FYNNEI. The sample consisted of PBMCs, taken around atezolizumab (anti-PD-L1) treatment. The receptor was derived from a man aged 55 to 69 with urothelial cancer. The chain carries TRBV2 and TRBJ1-4; D may be TRBD1 (5 bases). The CDR3 DNA follows: TGTGCCAGCAGTCCGCAGGGTAATGAAAAACTGTTTTTT. Residues: CASSPQGNEKLFF.